A single sample gave rise to the 24 T cell receptor beta chains below, sequenced in a study of CD8+ T cells in alopecia areata (dated by TCRdb to between 2017 and 2018). Library generation was performed with the immunoSEQ multiplex PCR assay. RNA was extracted from all samples and reverse transcribed into cDNA, which served as template for TCR sequencing. Not all clones reach the TCRdb copy of this immuneACCESS table, which keeps in-frame sequences only. Checked studies attribute under half of the gap to unresolved V genes and leave the rest unexplained. This sample comprises over 90,000 clones, 55% of them detected only once. Together, the top ten hold about 9% of the sample. The specimen was CD4+ T cells sorted from blood. The source is a human donor in good health.

In its sample, this clone was seen a few times. A junction boundary mismatches the germline segment, possibly from a read error. V usage is TRBV5-4 and J usage is TRBJ2-2; D call uncertain. The germline CDR1 and CDR2 sequences are SGHNT and YYREEE (reference sequence). This CDR3 is built from 13 residues. The CDR3: CASSLIEDGELFF. In nucleotides, the CDR3 is TGCGCCAGCAGCTTAATTGAAGACGGGGAGCTGTTTTTT.

The V gene is TRBV29-1, the J gene TRBJ2-3; 7 bases are a match to TRBD1. V dropped 7 bases and J dropped 3; count of bases not matched to a gene: 4. The germline V gene has CDR1 SQVTM and CDR2 ANQGSEA. The CDR3 is made up of 12 amino acids. The CDR3 region is CSADRVTDTQYF. The CDR3 DNA reads TGCAGCGCCGACAGGGTAACAGATACGCAGTATTTT.

The V gene is TRBV6-6, the J gene TRBJ2-7, with TRBD1 matching 11 bases. The germline V gene has CDR1 MNHNY and CDR2 SVGAGI (reference sequence). The CDR3 spans 15 residues. J was trimmed by 4 bases and V by 6 bases; bases with no gene match: 8. CDR3 sequence: CASRSIGQGAYEQYF. CDR3 nucleotide sequence: TGTGCCAGCAGGAGTATAGGACAGGGGGCATACGAGCAGTACTTC.

The chain joins TRBV30 to TRBJ2-3, with 9 bases aligning to TRBD1. In germline, CDR1 is GTSNPN, CDR2 SVGIG (reference sequence). This CDR3 is built from 13 residues. With V trimmed by 1 base and J by 10 bases, 6 bases remained unmatched. Here the CDR3 reads CAWSGNGQGPQYF. Here the CDR3 DNA reads TGTGCCTGGAGTGGCAATGGACAGGGGCCGCAGTATTTT. The full variable domain, in which reference TRBV30 and TRBJ2-3 provide the parts outside the CDR3, is SQTIHQWPATLVQPVGSPLSLECTVEGTSNPNLYWYRQAAGRGLQLLFYSVGIGQISSEVPQNLSASRPQDRQFILSSKKLLLSDSGFYLCAWSGNGQGPQYFGPGTRLTVL.

The chain is built from TRBV5-6 and TRBJ2-1, with TRBD2 matching 10 bases. From germline, CDR1 is SGHDT and CDR2 YYEEEE. Losses at the gene ends were 0 bases for V and 7 bases for J; bases not matched to a gene: 7. The CDR3 is 16 residues long. CDR3 residues: CASSLALAGGRNEQFF. The CDR3 bases are TGTGCCAGCAGCTTGGCTTTAGCGGGGGGCCGAAATGAGCAGTTCTTC.

The chain joins TRBV5-6 to TRBJ2-5; D call uncertain. The CDR3 runs to 14 residues. With 0 bases removed from V and 0 bases from J, the gap between germline ends came to 6 bases. Germline V gives CDR1 SGHDT, CDR2 YYEEEE. The CDR3 DNA follows: TGTGCCAGCAGCTTGGTGGGGTACCAAGAGACCCAGTACTTC. Amino acids: CASSLVGYQETQYF.

The J gene is TRBJ1-5, the V gene TRBV7-8, with TRBD1 matching over 7 bases. The length of the CDR3 is 15 residues. CDR1 is SGHVS, CDR2 FQNEAQ, per germline. The V segment lost 0 bases and the J segment 5 bases; nucleotides outside the gene matches: 4. The CDR3 DNA reads TGTGCCAGCAGCTTAGCGCAGGGGGTTGATCAGCCCCAGCATTTT. Translated: CASSLAQGVDQPQHF.

This chain uses TRBV5-1 with TRBJ2-5; perhaps TRBD1 as D (5 bases). The CDR3 extends over 12 amino acids. Germline assignment: CDR1 SGHRS and CDR2 YFSETQ. V shed 0 bases and J shed 9 bases, with 9 bases lying between them. CDR3 amino acids: CASSLEFRAQYF. In DNA form, the CDR3 reads TGCGCCAGCAGCTTGGAGTTCAGGGCCCAGTACTTC.

This clone has just one count. The sample has other DNA sequences that encode this CDR3 too. The chain uses TRBV5-6 and TRBJ2-1, with D hard to call. Looked up from germline, CDR1 is SGHDT and CDR2 is YYEEEE. Trimming shortened V by 0 bases and J by 4 bases, and 5 bases separated the two germline ends. This CDR3 region has 13 residues. CDR3 protein: CASSLGPYNEQFF. The CDR3 region has the DNA TGTGCCAGCAGCTTGGGTCCTTACAATGAGCAGTTCTTC.

Note on this clone: At the DNA level, this CDR3 is encoded by other sequences in the same sample as well. V gene TRBV7-2 combines with J gene TRBJ1-1; no clear D gene. CDR1 and CDR2 from the germline V gene are SGHTA and FQGNSA. The CDR3 is 14 amino acids. Trimming took off 2 bases at V and 1 base at J, with 8 bases between the two ends. The CDR3 reads CASSLLRGNTEAFF. The CDR3 DNA follows: TGTGCCAGCAGCTTACTTCGTGGGAACACTGAAGCTTTCTTT.

This chain links TRBV6-1 with TRBJ1-4; weak D call: TRBD1 (6 bases). V lost 6 bases and J 3 bases, leaving 14 bases between the germline ends. The germline gives CDR1 MNHNS, CDR2 SASEGT. The CDR3 totals 15 residues. The CDR3 DNA reads as TGTGCCAGCAGCCTTCCACAGGGATCTAATGAAAAACTGTTTTTT. Translated, it gives CASSLPQGSNEKLFF.

V usage is TRBV29-1 and J usage is TRBJ2-7; 8 bases are a match to TRBD1. The trim removed 7 bases at V and 4 bases at J, leaving 15 bases unmatched. This CDR3 has 15 amino acids. The germline gives CDR1 SQVTM, CDR2 ANQGSEA. The CDR3 coding sequence is TGCAGCGCCCAGACAGGGGCCGGTGGGGAATACGAGCAGTACTTC. The encoded protein is CSAQTGAGGEYEQYF.

The chain carries TRBV11-2 and TRBJ2-1, with no clear D. CDR3 length: 14 amino acids. The germline V and J ends were trimmed by 5 bases and 0 bases, with 8 bases remaining between them. From germline, CDR1 is SGHAT and CDR2 FQNNGV. The CDR3 bases are TGTGCCAGCAGCGAAAGGGTCTCCTACAATGAGCAGTTCTTC. As protein: CASSERVSYNEQFF.

This clone was detected only a few times. The chain joins TRBV7-2 to TRBJ1-6; D remains unclear. There are 17 residues in the CDR3. Trimming left V 3 bases short and J 7 bases short, with 19 bases between. The germline gives CDR1 SGHTA, CDR2 FQGNSA. CDR3 in DNA: TGTGCCAGCAGCTTCAATAGACACACCTCGCGGAATTCACCCCTCCACTTT. Amino acids: CASSFNRHTSRNSPLHF.

This clone appeared a few times. The rearrangement joins TRBV28 to TRBJ2-7; possibly TRBD1 for D (6 bases). Germline V gene data show CDR1 as MDHEN and CDR2 as SYDVKM. V lost 6 bases and J lost 9, with 15 bases in between. The CDR3 spans 12 residues. The CDR3 DNA reads TGTGCCAGCAGAGACGTACAGGGTAGGCAGTACTTC. This codes for CASRDVQGRQYF.

This clone has a handful of counts. The chain couples TRBV6-5 to TRBJ1-4; TRBD1 matches 9 bases. The ends lost 6 bases at V and 5 bases at J; junction bases unmatched: 4. The CDR3 is 14 amino acids. CDR1 MNHEY and CDR2 SVGAGI come from the germline V gene. The CDR3 spells CASRMDRGNEKLFF. The CDR3 nucleotides are TGTGCCAGCAGGATGGACAGGGGCAATGAAAAACTGTTTTTT.

This clone was seen only a few times. The V and J genes are TRBV20-1 and TRBJ2-1; D may be TRBD2 (6 bases). The CDR3 is made up of 11 amino acids. CDR1 and CDR2 (germline): DFQATT, SNEGSKA (reference sequence). The CDR3 nucleotides are TGCAGCCACCCGGGGGAGGTTGAGCAGTTCTTC. This gives the protein CSHPGEVEQFF.

V is TRBV30 and J is TRBJ1-1; tentatively, D is TRBD1 (5 bases). The V and J ends lost 3 bases and 8 bases respectively, with 10 bases between them. The CDR3 is 11 amino acids. Germline values: CDR1 GTSNPN, CDR2 SVGIG (reference sequence). CDR3 DNA sequence: TGTGCCTGGAGGAGGGGAAGAGAAGCTTTCTTT. This codes for CAWRRGREAFF.

This chain links TRBV5-4 with TRBJ2-7, with D unclear. V dropped 2 bases and J dropped 7 bases, with 7 bases sitting between them. CDR1 and CDR2 from the germline V gene are SGHNT and YYREEE (reference sequence). The CDR3 loop spans 11 amino acids. The CDR3 DNA is TGTGCCAGCAGCTTTGGAGTAGAGCAGTACTTC. It is translated as CASSFGVEQYF.

This clone was observed a few times. The CDR3 nucleotides read TGTGCCAGCAGCCCATACAGGAACTACGAGCAGTACTTC. Protein product: CASSPYRNYEQYF. The genes are TRBV7-3 and TRBJ2-7; a weak D match, TRBD1 (5 bases). Germline V gives CDR1 SGHTA, CDR2 FQGTGA. CDR3 size: 13 residues. Trimming took off 5 bases at V and 3 bases at J, with 11 bases between the two ends.

This clone came up a few times. The J gene is TRBJ2-7, the V gene TRBV27; D remains unclear. The germline gives CDR1 MNHEY, CDR2 SMNVEV (reference sequence). CDR3 length: 12 residues. The V and J ends lost 6 bases and 3 bases respectively, with 9 bases between them. The CDR3: CASRASYYEQYF. The CDR3 coding sequence is TGTGCCAGCAGAGCGTCCTACTACGAGCAGTACTTC.

This rearrangement joins TRBV6-1 to TRBJ2-1, with TRBD1 as a possible D gene (5 bases). Trimming pared 6 bases from V and 1 base from J, leaving 10 bases between. The germline V gene encodes CDR1 MNHNS and CDR2 SASEGT. There are 14 residues in the CDR3. As DNA, the CDR3 is TGTGCCAGCAGGGTAGGGGAATCCTACAATGAGCAGTTCTTC. As protein: CASRVGESYNEQFF.

V gene TRBV2 combines with J gene TRBJ2-1; D perhaps matches TRBD2 (6 bases). Germline V gives CDR1 SNHLY, CDR2 FYNNEI. The CDR3 spans 15 residues. Deletions cut 3 bases from V and 8 bases from J, with 17 bases between. This chain's CDR3 is CASSEGLRNGDEQFF. The CDR3 nucleotides read TGTGCCAGCAGTGAGGGACTCCGAAACGGGGATGAGCAGTTCTTC.

The chain uses TRBV28 and TRBJ1-3; no firm D call. This CDR3 has 18 residues. The germline gives CDR1 MDHEN, CDR2 SYDVKM. V gave up 3 bases and J gave up 0 bases, with 18 bases separating them. CDR3 amino acids: CASSFVSLRPTSGNTIYF. CDR3 nucleotides: TGTGCCAGCAGTTTCGTCTCGCTCAGGCCGACCTCTGGAAACACCATATATTTT. Filled out from reference TRBV28 and TRBJ1-3, the complete variable domain reads DVKVTQSSRYLVKRTGEKVFLECVQDMDHENMFWYRQDPGLGLRLIYFSYDVKMKEKGDIPEGYSVSREKKERFSLILESASTNQTSMYLCASSFVSLRPTSGNTIYFGEGSWLTVV.